The rows below give T cell receptor beta chains drawn from one sample of a study of beta chain features in type 1 diabetes. Some clones are missing from TCRdb's copy, which holds only in-frame ones; the method was immunoSEQ multiplex PCR. The sample contains more than 300,000 clones, about 16% of which appear only once. Specimen: naive CD4+ T cells from blood. All receptors derive from a woman aged 18-29 years in good health. Both conserved end residues are part of each CDR3. D genes are given only for firm matches. Size values are once, few and many counts, or a class for expanded clones, and some rows have none.

few TRBJ2-7 TRBD1 TRBV28 CASETGFNEQYF TGTGCCAGCGAGACAGGGTTCAACGAGCAGTACTTC
few TRBJ2-5 NA TRBV28 CASKEAKETQYF TGTGCCAGCAAAGAGGCCAAAGAGACCCAGTACTTC
few TRBJ2-5 NA TRBV11-1 CASSADTPKETQYF TGTGCCAGCAGCGCGGACACACCCAAAGAGACCCAGTACTTC
few TRBJ2-7 TRBD1 TRBV29-1 CSVEDREGYEQYF TGCAGCGTTGAGGACAGGGAAGGCTACGAGCAGTACTTC
few TRBJ2-3 NA TRBV20-1 CSATFNTQYF TGCAGTGCTACCTTTAATACGCAGTATTTT
NA TRBJ1-5 TRBD1 TRBV19 CASSMDLGTAYSNQPQHF TGTGCCAGTAGTATGGATTTGGGGACAGCCTATAGCAATCAGCCCCAGCATTTT
few TRBJ2-7 NA TRBV10-3 CAISEYLGQSYEQYF TGTGCCATCAGTGAATATCTTGGACAGTCCTACGAGCAGTACTTC
few TRBJ2-5 NA TRBV15 CATSRYSVEETQYF TGTGCCACCAGCAGATATAGCGTTGAAGAGACCCAGTACTTC
few TRBJ2-1 TRBD2 TRBV30 CAWSLTSGRYNEQFF TGTGCCTGGAGTCTCACTAGCGGGAGATACAATGAGCAGTTCTTC
few TRBJ1-1 NA TRBV25-1 CASSHLVGGEAFF TGTGCCAGCAGTCACCTCGTGGGGGGGGAAGCTTTCTTT
NA TRBJ2-1 NA TRBV21-1 CASSKGPHPRDEQFF TGTGCCAGCAGCAAAGGGCCCCATCCCCGGGATGAGCAGTTCTTC
NA TRBJ2-5 TRBD2 TRBV7-2 CASSLEGRRESGTQYF TGTGCCAGCAGCTTAGAAGGGCGGCGGGAGAGCGGGACCCAGTACTTC
NA TRBJ2-6 NA TRBV30 CAWSSLGRGLRANVLTF TGTGCCTGGAGTTCCCTGGGGCGGGGGCTGAGGGCCAACGTCCTGACTTTC
NA TRBJ1-2 NA TRBV10-3 CAISPLWSYGYTF TGTGCCATCAGCCCCCTTTGGAGCTATGGCTACACCTTC
few TRBJ2-2 TRBD1 TRBV30 CAWSVRGSGELFF TGTGCCTGGAGTGTCAGGGGGAGCGGGGAGCTGTTTTTT
NA TRBJ1-5 NA TRBV19 CATDQPGGWGNQPQHF TGTGCCACAGACCAGCCGGGGGGTTGGGGCAATCAGCCCCAGCATTTT
NA TRBJ2-4 TRBD2 TRBV15 CATSLAGALAKNIQYF TGTGCCACCAGTTTAGCGGGAGCGCTAGCCAAAAACATTCAGTACTTC
NA TRBJ2-5 NA TRBV20-1 CSAPQETQYF TGCAGTGCTCCGCAAGAGACCCAGTACTTC
NA TRBJ2-1 NA TRBV11-3 CASSLGGDNEQFF TGTGCCAGCAGCTTAGGGGGGGACAATGAGCAGTTCTTC
NA TRBJ2-5 NA TRBV6-6 CASSDSRGTQYF TGTGCCAGCAGTGACTCCAGAGGGACCCAGTACTTC
NA TRBJ2-5 TRBD2 TRBV30 CAWRLAGRSGQYF TGTGCCTGGAGACTAGCGGGTCGGTCGGGCCAGTACTTC
NA TRBJ2-7 NA TRBV5-1 CASSATRDNSYEQYF TGCGCCAGCAGCGCTACCCGGGACAATTCCTACGAGCAGTACTTC
few TRBJ2-1 NA TRBV28 CASSLVGSSYNEQFF TGTGCCAGCAGTTTAGTTGGTAGCTCCTACAATGAGCAGTTCTTC
NA TRBJ2-5 NA TRBV30 CAWRSKRAETQYF TGTGCCTGGAGGTCGAAGCGGGCAGAGACCCAGTACTTC
NA TRBJ1-2 NA TRBV30 CAWSRAGVFYGYTF TGTGCCTGGAGTCGGGCAGGGGTATTCTATGGCTACACCTTC
NA TRBJ2-7 TRBD2 TRBV7-3 CASSPGGNSYEQYF TGTGCCAGCAGCCCCGGGGGGAACTCCTACGAGCAGTACTTC
few TRBJ1-4 TRBD1 TRBV5-1 CASSSGTGNEKLFF TGCGCCAGCAGCTCCGGGACAGGAAATGAAAAACTGTTTTTT